This T cell receptor (beta chain) was obtained from a study of sequential checkpoint blockade in melanoma. Study-wide background: Randomization was 1:1 between first-line nivolumab→ipilimumab and ipilimumab→nivolumab.

Libraries were prepared by immunoSEQ multiplex PCR; TCRdb keeps only in-frame clonotypes and omits some of them. The table includes around 34,000 clones, 82% detected once. The germline V and J ends were trimmed by 4 bases and 0 bases, with 12 bases remaining between them. Germline CDR1 SGHNT, CDR2 YYREEE (reference sequence). The CDR3 runs to 15 residues. As to treatment: randomized to nivolumab then ipilimumab (arm A) or the reverse (arm B). Patients had received no earlier DNA-damaging chemotherapy. Sorted cells were live CD3+CD8+, lacking CD19 and CD56, from PBMCs. The TCR was taken from a human donor with melanoma. This specimen was CD8+ T cells sorted from blood (inferred from file names), taken from a patient given nivolumab and ipilimumab in sequence. The chain carries TRBV5-4 and TRBJ2-3, with D maybe TRBD1 (6 bases). For the CDR3, the DNA is TGTGCCAGCAGCGTCAGGGGAATCAGCACAGATACGCAGTATTTT. The encoded protein is CASSVRGISTDTQYF.